Listed here is a single TCR beta chain. The antigen is unknown. Second-dose groups at about 4 or about 12 weeks were pooled. This sample is drawn from a study of T cell responses to AZD1222 COVID-19 vaccine. This CDR3 has 12 amino acids. General study results and limits: Variant regions that are unmutated are reportedly the target of nearly half of spike-specific TCRs. Donors skewed white British and female; clonal diversity was possibly underestimated.

Assay: immunoSEQ multiplex PCR; the TCRdb copy retains only in-frame clones and omits some. The sample records 200,000 or so clones, 90% to 95% being singletons. This chain links TRBV12-2 with TRBJ2-1; TRBD2 is the table's D call, not checked against the DNA. TRBV12-2 is described as a pseudogene. The specimen was peripheral blood, collected 28 days after the second AZD1222 dose. The TCR sequence derives from an adult who received the AZD1222 COVID-19 vaccine. Written as DNA, the CDR3 is TGTGCAAGTCGCTCCTTATACAATGAGCAGTTCTTC. It is translated as CASRSLYNEQFF.